This T cell receptor (beta chain) was profiled in a study of blood T cell repertoires in COVID-19. Whole-study context: Acute and convalescent COVID-19 specimens originated in the United States, Italy and Spain. PBMCs, B-cell-depleted T cells, or T cells provided the cDNA or gDNA that made up the material.

This clone was detected only once. CDR3 length: 18 amino acids. V lost 6 bases and J lost 3; bases outside the gene matches: 13. The germline gives CDR1 LNHDA, CDR2 SQIVND (reference sequence). As handled by the study authors: Amplification from reference gene primers served as the basis for estimated nucleated cell counts. TCRdb keeps only in-frame clones here, not all; method: immunoSEQ multiplex PCR. The V and J calls and clone size come from that table; D and trimming were worked out from the DNA. Here the sample spans 150,000 to 200,000 clones, roughly 87% being singletons. The chain recombines TRBV19 with TRBJ1-6; 8 nucleotides match TRBD1. Sequencing used peripheral blood. The receptor was derived from a man in his fifties or sixties with active or convalescent COVID-19. The CDR3 nucleotides are TGTGCCAGTAGGGGGCTACGGACAGGGACCGTCTATAATTCACCCCTCCACTTT. This encodes CASRGLRTGTVYNSPLHF.